A selection of T cell receptor beta chains follows, all from one sample in a study of T cell responses to AZD1222 COVID-19 vaccine. Assay used: immunoSEQ multiplex PCR; TCRdb lists only in-frame clones, some missing. The sample includes roughly 49,000 clones, approximately 79% of them seen just once. Sequenced here: peripheral blood, sampled on day 0 of MenACWY control vaccination. These receptors all stem from an adult in good health. Both conserved end residues are part of each CDR3. The D gene is left open where the match is weak. For some rows the clone size is stated as once, few or many, or as a class when expanded; others skip it.

cdr3_length j_call d_call v_call clone_size cdr3_nt cdr3_aa
13 TRBJ2-2 NA TRBV13 NA TGTGCCAGCAGCTTACAAGACAGGGGGGAGCTGTTTTTT CASSLQDRGELFF
16 TRBJ2-3 TRBD2 TRBV11-2 NA TGTGCCAGCAGCTTCTTGACTAGCGGCTCCACAGATACGCAGTATTTT CASSFLTSGSTDTQYF
16 TRBJ2-3 NA TRBV9 once TGTGCCAGCAGCGTAGGGCCGGGTATGGGCACAGATACGCAGTATTTT CASSVGPGMGTDTQYF
14 TRBJ1-5 NA TRBV10-3 NA TGTGCCATCGCGGTGGAGGGAAACAATCAGCCCCAGCATTTT CAIAVEGNNQPQHF
14 TRBJ1-3 NA TRBV2 few TGTGCCAGCAGTGGAGGGATCGCTGGAAACACCATATATTTT CASSGGIAGNTIYF
15 TRBJ2-3 TRBD2 TRBV6-4 NA TGTGCCAGCAGCCTGGGAGCGGGAGGGGCAGATACGCAGTATTTT CASSLGAGGADTQYF
13 TRBJ1-3 NA TRBV20-1 NA TGCAGTGCTAGTAGCGGGACTGGAAACACCATATATTTT CSASSGTGNTIYF
14 TRBJ1-1 NA TRBV9 NA TGTGCCAGCAGCGTAGGGGTGGGGGGCACTGAAGCTTTCTTT CASSVGVGGTEAFF
15 TRBJ1-2 TRBD1 TRBV6-5 NA TGTGCCAGCAGGTCACAGGGGGCGCAGGGCTATGGCTACACCTTC CASRSQGAQGYGYTF
15 TRBJ2-2 TRBD1 TRBV18 NA TGTGCCAGCTCACGGGACAGACCGAACACCGGGGAGCTGTTTTTT CASSRDRPNTGELFF
15 TRBJ2-3 TRBD2 TRBV7-9 NA TGTGCCAGCTCCCGCGGGGCGGGGGTGGCAGATACGCAGTATTTT CASSRGAGVADTQYF
16 TRBJ1-4 NA TRBV9 NA TGTGCCAGCAGCGTAGGAGCCGGCGGGGGAAATGAAAAACTGTTTTTT CASSVGAGGGNEKLFF
10 TRBJ2-2 NA TRBV29-1 NA TGCAGCGTTGCGTCGGACGGTCTGTTTTTT CSVASDGLFF
13 TRBJ2-3 TRBD2 TRBV3-1/TRBV3-2 once TGTGCCAGCAGCCAGGGGGGGACAGATACGCAGTATTTT CASSQGGTDTQYF
15 TRBJ1-1 NA TRBV29-1 NA TGCAGCGTGGTGACAGGCTCGAGACGGAGCACTGAAGCTTTCTTT CSVVTGSRRSTEAFF
16 TRBJ2-2 TRBD1 TRBV5-1 NA TGCGCCAGCAGCAGTACAGGGGCCCCGAACACCGGGGAGCTGTTTTTT CASSSTGAPNTGELFF
15 TRBJ2-5 TRBD1 TRBV12-5 NA TGTGCTAGTGGTTTTGACAGGGGGCTATCAGAGACCCAGTACTTC CASGFDRGLSETQYF